This T cell receptor (beta chain) appears in the sequencing data of a study of blood T cell repertoires in COVID-19. Study overall: Acute and convalescent COVID-19 specimens originated in the United States, Italy and Spain. Sources were T cells, B-cell-depleted T cells, or PBMCs; the material itself was cDNA or gDNA.

Original handling: Researchers report that nucleated cell counts were estimated from reference gene primer amplification. Sequencing was performed with immunoSEQ multiplex PCR; in TCRdb, only in-frame clones are kept and a portion is missing. V and J calls and clone size follow that table, whereas D and trimming were derived from the DNA. The top ten hold roughly a fifth of the sample, which has some 80,000 clones, around 80% seen once. In germline, CDR1 is LGHDT, CDR2 YNNKEL (reference sequence). CDR3 length: 13 amino acids. Unmatched junction bases numbered 10, after V lost 3 bases and J lost 12 bases.

V is TRBV3-1 (or the pseudogene TRBV3-2) and J is TRBJ2-7, with TRBD2 identical over 8 bases. This sequence originates from a woman at least 80 years old with active or convalescent COVID-19. Input material: peripheral blood. In DNA, the CDR3 is TGTGCCAGCAGCCAGGGACGGGGGGGTTCGATGTACTTC. This encodes CASSQGRGGSMYF.